These 8 T cell receptor beta chains share one sample of origin, sequenced in a study of T cell changes during pregnancy in multiple sclerosis. Sequenced by immunoSEQ multiplex PCR; TCRdb stores in-frame clones only, minus some. This sample carries about 40,000 clones, over 70% of them seen once, and the ten largest clones take 5.2%. Source: peripheral blood, taken in the first trimester of pregnancy. These receptors were collected from a female donor in good health, enrolled as a control in a pregnancy study.

CDR3 in DNA: TGTGCCAGCTCACCCTCCATCAGCGATGGCTACACCTTC. It specifies CASSPSISDGYTF. The V and J genes are TRBV18 and TRBJ1-2; D not certain. Germline V CDR1 and CDR2: KGHSH, LQKENI. This CDR3 has 13 amino acids. V lost 3 bases and J 6 bases, leaving 11 bases between the germline ends.

The J gene is TRBJ2-7, the V gene TRBV9; 12 positions agree with TRBD2. Germline trimming cut 4 bases from V and 6 bases from J; bases unmatched to any gene: 5. CDR3 length: 14 residues. Looked up from germline, CDR1 is SGDLS and CDR2 is YYNGEE. This CDR3 is CASSPSGRASEQYF. In DNA form, the CDR3 reads TGTGCCAGCAGCCCTAGCGGGAGGGCTTCCGAGCAGTACTTC.

The V call is TRBV11-2, the J call TRBJ1-4, with TRBD1 identical over 8 bases. The CDR3 has 15 amino acids. J was trimmed by 4 bases and V by 5 bases; bases with no gene match: 6. In germline, CDR1 is SGHAT, CDR2 FQNNGV. Here the CDR3 reads CASSPKTGDNEKLFF. The CDR3 DNA follows: TGTGCCAGCAGCCCGAAGACAGGGGATAATGAAAAACTGTTTTTT.

The V gene is TRBV15, the J gene TRBJ1-5; 9 bases map to TRBD1. From germline, CDR1 is LNHNV and CDR2 YYDKDF (reference sequence). The trim removed 0 bases at V and 7 bases at J, leaving 7 bases unmatched. The CDR3 is 16 residues long. The CDR3 DNA follows: TGTGCCACCAGCAGAGATCCCCGGGACAGGGACCAGCCCCAGCATTTT. It specifies CATSRDPRDRDQPQHF. Filled out from reference TRBV15 and TRBJ1-5, the complete variable domain reads DAMVIQNPRYQVTQFGKPVTLSCSQTLNHNVMYWYQQKSSQAPKLLFHYYDKDFNNEADTPDNFQSRRPNTSFCFLDIRSPGLGDTAMYLCATSRDPRDRDQPQHFGDGTRLSIL.

This rearrangement joins TRBV28 to TRBJ2-5; TRBD2 might be the D (6 bases). The germline V gene encodes CDR1 MDHEN and CDR2 SYDVKM. This CDR3 is built from 14 residues. The V end lost 4 bases, the J end lost 7 bases, and 16 bases lay between the germline ends. In DNA form, the CDR3 reads TGTGCCAGCAGTTCCGCTAGCGTTTCGGGGACCCAGTACTTC. It specifies CASSSASVSGTQYF.

The CDR3 DNA is TGTGCCAGCAGTTCAGTAACCGGGACTCCTTCCTACGAGCAGTACTTC. Translating gives CASSSVTGTPSYEQYF. The chain couples TRBV27 to TRBJ2-7; D is perhaps TRBD2 (6 bases). This CDR3 has 16 residues. CDR1 and CDR2 (germline): MNHEY, SMNVEV (reference sequence). The germline V and J ends were trimmed by 4 bases and 1 base, with 17 bases remaining between them.

V and J are TRBV7-9 and TRBJ1-2; TRBD1 aligns across 7 bases. This CDR3 has 13 amino acids. Germline V lookup: CDR1 SEHNR, CDR2 FQNEAQ (reference sequence). The V and J ends lost 6 bases and 8 bases, in that order; junction bases with no gene match: 9. CDR3 DNA sequence: TGTGCCAGCAGTTCCACAGACAGGGACGGCTACACCTTC. Translation: CASSSTDRDGYTF. Combining the CDR3 with reference TRBV7-9 and TRBJ1-2 gives the whole variable domain DTGVSQNPRHKITKRGQNVTFRCDPISEHNRLYWYRQTLGQGPEFLTYFQNEAQLEKSRLLSDRFSAERPKGSFSTLEIQRTEQGDSAMYLCASSSTDRDGYTFGSGTRLTVV.

CDR3 in amino acids: CASSNRTSRRSVEQYF. Written as DNA, the CDR3 is TGTGCCAGCAGCAACCGGACATCGAGAAGGTCGGTTGAGCAGTACTTC. The chain uses TRBV5-6 and TRBJ2-7; weak D call: TRBD1 (5 bases). V lost 4 bases to trimming and J lost 7 bases, with 24 bases between them. CDR3 length: 16 residues. Germline V CDR1 and CDR2: SGHDT, YYEEEE.